Following are 15 T cell receptor beta chains from one sample sequenced in a study of Ad26.COV2.S vaccination and SARS-CoV-2 variants. Libraries were prepared by immunoSEQ multiplex PCR; TCRdb keeps only in-frame clonotypes and omits some of them. Of about 350,000 clones listed, about 87% are singletons. Indicated treatment: around 19 received Ad26.COV2.S at low or high dose, single or two shots; several received placebo; per-sample allocation not given. Sampling happened 63 days after the first vaccine or placebo injection. The sample was peripheral blood, taken in a trial of Ad26.COV2.S vaccine versus placebo. These TCRs come from a person between 18 and 65 years old who received the Ad26.COV2.S COVID-19 vaccine or a placebo.

There are a few counts of this clone. V gene TRBV5-1 combines with J gene TRBJ2-5, with TRBD1 as a possible D gene (5 bases). Per germline, CDR1 SGHRS and CDR2 YFSETQ. Trimming shortened V by 6 bases and J by 1 base, and 10 bases separated the two germline ends. The CDR3 runs 13 residues. The CDR3 DNA is TGCGCCAGCACCCTAGGGGTCCAAGAGACCCAGTACTTC. Its protein product is CASTLGVQETQYF. Together with reference TRBV5-1 and TRBJ2-5, the CDR3 gives the full variable domain: KAGVTQTPRYLIKTRGQQVTLSCSPISGHRSVSWYQQTPGQGLQFLFEYFSETQRNKGNFPGRFSGRQFSNSRSEMNVSTLELGDSALYLCASTLGVQETQYFGPGTRLLVL.

The J gene is TRBJ1-4, the V gene TRBV7-8; D perhaps matches TRBD1 (5 bases). The germline V gene encodes CDR1 SGHVS and CDR2 FQNEAQ. Trimming shortened V by 4 bases and J by 10 bases, and 19 bases separated the two germline ends. The CDR3 has 15 residues. The CDR3: CASSSVGTGLAKLFF. CDR3 DNA: TGTGCCAGCAGCTCGGTGGGGACGGGGCTGGCAAAACTGTTTTTT.

V is TRBV12-5 and J is TRBJ2-5, with TRBD2 identical over 13 bases. Per the germline V gene, CDR1 is LGHNT and CDR2 is FRNRAP. The CDR3 length is 15 residues. The J segment lost 3 bases and the V segment lost 4 bases, leaving 2 bases of the junction unmatched. CDR3 bases: TGTGCTAGTGGTTCAGGACTAGCGGGAGAAGAGACCCAGTACTTC. It encodes CASGSGLAGEETQYF.

The chain links TRBV6-6 to TRBJ1-5; D gene unclear. Germline CDR1 is MNHNY and CDR2 is SVGAGI (reference sequence). Trimming stripped 0 bases from V and 1 base from J, with 7 bases between. The CDR3 runs to 15 residues. CDR3 in amino acids: CASSYSKQSNQPQHF. CDR3 sequence (DNA): TGTGCCAGCAGTTACTCTAAACAGAGCAATCAGCCCCAGCATTTT.

CDR3 coding DNA: TGCAGTGCTAGTTACCTAGCGCATTACAATGAGCAGTTCTTC. This gives the protein CSASYLAHYNEQFF. The gene calls are TRBV20-1 and TRBJ2-1, with a tentative D call TRBD2 (6 bases). CDR1 and CDR2 (germline): DFQATT, SNEGSKA (reference sequence). V was trimmed by 3 bases and J by 4 bases, leaving 13 bases between them. There are 14 residues in the CDR3.

V is TRBV10-3 and J is TRBJ1-2, with a possible D match to TRBD1 (5 bases). The V gene lost 4 bases and the J gene lost 6 bases, with 9 bases spanning the gap. This CDR3 spans 12 amino acids. Looked up from germline, CDR1 is ENHRY and CDR2 is SYGVKD. The CDR3 DNA sequence: TGTGCCATCAGTGCGGGGGGTAATGGCTACACCTTC. Encoded protein: CAISAGGNGYTF.

The chain employs TRBV9 and TRBJ2-1; 7 bases line up with TRBD1. Germline V gives CDR1 SGDLS, CDR2 YYNGEE. This CDR3 has 15 amino acids. The J segment lost 1 base and the V segment lost 4 bases, leaving 5 bases of the junction unmatched. In DNA form, the CDR3 reads TGTGCCAGCAGCCAGGAACAGGGGTCCTACAATGAGCAGTTCTTC. This sequence encodes CASSQEQGSYNEQFF.

This clone was detected only a few times. The rearrangement links TRBV7-2 to TRBJ2-7; D is unclear. The CDR3 consists of 15 residues. Trimming shortened V by 2 bases and J by 1 base, and 12 bases separated the two germline ends. Germline V CDR1 and CDR2: SGHTA, FQGNSA. The CDR3 here is CASSLTVESSYEQYF. Written as DNA, the CDR3 is TGTGCCAGCAGCTTAACTGTTGAGAGTTCCTACGAGCAGTACTTC. The entire variable domain, with the rest obtained from reference TRBV7-2 and TRBJ2-7, is as follows: GAGVSQSPSNKVTEKGKDVELRCDPISGHTALYWYRQSLGQGLEFLIYFQGNSAPDKSGLPSDRFSAERTGGSVSTLTIQRTQQEDSAVYLCASSLTVESSYEQYFGPGTRLTVT.

The DNA of the CDR3 is TGTGCCAGCAGCCCTTGGACTAGCGGGAGTCGTGCCGGGGAGCTGTTTTTT. It encodes CASSPWTSGSRAGELFF. The chain recombines TRBV7-3 with TRBJ2-2, with 13 bases identical to TRBD2. This CDR3 contains 17 residues. J gave up 6 bases and V 5 bases, and 9 bases lay outside the gene matches. Germline CDR1 reads SGHTA; CDR2 reads FQGTGA.

The gene calls are TRBV6-4 and TRBJ1-2; TRBD1 might be the D (5 bases). The length of the CDR3 is 12 residues. The V gene lost 2 bases and the J gene lost 9 bases, with 10 bases spanning the gap. In germline, CDR1 is MRHNA, CDR2 SNTAGT. For the CDR3, the DNA is TGTGCCAGCAGTGACCAGGGTTGGAGCTACACCTTC. It is translated as CASSDQGWSYTF.

The V call is TRBV5-1, the J call TRBJ2-1; 7 bases line up with TRBD2. This CDR3 is 16 amino acids long. Germline values: CDR1 SGHRS, CDR2 YFSETQ. J was trimmed by 6 bases and V by 4 bases; bases with no gene match: 13. CDR3 nucleotides: TGCGCCAGCAGCCCCCGACCCCTTAGCGGGTTCAATGAGCAGTTCTTC. Protein product: CASSPRPLSGFNEQFF.

The CDR3 coding sequence is TGTGCCAGTAGTATCCGGACAGGGGGGCGTTCACCCCTCCACTTT. It codes for CASSIRTGGRSPLHF. This sequence joins TRBV19 and TRBJ1-6; 10 bases match TRBD1. Trimming removed 3 bases from V and 9 bases from J; junction bases left unmatched: 5. CDR1 LNHDA and CDR2 SQIVND come from the germline V gene (reference sequence). This CDR3 comprises 15 residues.

This sequence joins TRBV19 and TRBJ2-5; maybe TRBD2 (5 bases). Trimming took off 4 bases at V and 3 bases at J, with 9 bases between the two ends. The CDR3 spans 13 residues. Germline-derived CDR1 and CDR2 are LNHDA and SQIVND (reference sequence). The CDR3, as DNA: TGTGCCAGTAGTACACGGACTGAAGAGACCCAGTACTTC. Translation: CASSTRTEETQYF.

The J gene is TRBJ1-5, the V gene TRBV10-3, with 9 bases identical to TRBD1. In germline, CDR1 is ENHRY, CDR2 SYGVKD. This CDR3 comprises 14 residues. The V segment lost 6 bases and the J segment 7 bases; nucleotides outside the gene matches: 7. The CDR3 sequence is CAISPQGAGQPQHF. In nucleotides, the CDR3 is TGTGCCATCAGCCCACAGGGGGCCGGGCAGCCCCAGCATTTT.

The rearrangement links TRBV5-1 to TRBJ2-7; the D gene is possibly TRBD1 (5 bases). V was clipped by 4 bases and J by 4 bases, with 9 bases between them. The CDR3 length is 12 residues. Germline loops: CDR1 SGHRS, CDR2 YFSETQ. The CDR3 reads CASSPGWYEQYF. As DNA, the CDR3 is TGCGCCAGCAGCCCAGGGTGGTACGAGCAGTACTTC.